Below, one T cell receptor (beta chain) is given with its context. These data originate in a study of blood T cell repertoires in COVID-19. For the study at large: Whether acute or convalescent, the COVID-19 samples came from the United States, Italy and Spain. PBMCs, B-cell-depleted T cells, or T cells were the source of the cDNA or gDNA that made up the material.

Trimming left V 4 bases short and J 9 bases short, with 13 bases between. This CDR3 spans 14 amino acids. Per germline, CDR1 MNHEY and CDR2 SVGAGI. Original analysis: From reference gene primer amplification, estimates of nucleated cell counts were derived. The repertoire was sequenced with immunoSEQ multiplex PCR; TCRdb's copy has only in-frame clones and lacks some. That table furnishes V, J and clone size, whereas the DNA furnished D and trimming. This sample has roughly 190,000 clones, with about 90% found just once. The sequence derives from a woman aged 55-70 years with COVID-19, enrolled during active disease. Sample: peripheral blood. The rearrangement joins TRBV6-5 to TRBJ1-6, with TRBD1 as a possible D gene (5 bases). CDR3 in amino acids: CASSFRDSSSPLHF. The CDR3 DNA sequence: TGTGCCAGCAGTTTCAGGGACTCTAGTTCACCCCTCCACTTT.